This record looks at one TCR beta chain sequence and its context. The age range of participants was about 18 to 100 years, with residence in under 25 US areas. Clinical history as reported by participants underpinned cohort assignment. Recovery meant two consecutive negative NP/OP PCR tests, professional clearance, or resolved symptoms. The entry originates in a study of blood T cell repertoires in COVID-19. Method: immunoSEQ multiplex PCR; TCRdb's copy keeps in-frame clones and lacks some. The repertoire holds a few hundred thousand clones, just under 90% seen once, with approximately 1.8% in the top ten. The CDR3 extends over 14 amino acids. Germline V gives CDR1 LGHDT, CDR2 YNNKEL (reference sequence). The J segment lost 2 bases and the V segment lost 5 bases, leaving 3 bases of the junction unmatched.

This clonotype was sampled from a woman in her sixties who had recovered from COVID-19. Sequenced material: PBMCs or T cells enriched from blood (not recorded which). The rearrangement uses TRBV3-1 (or the pseudogene TRBV3-2) and TRBJ2-3, with TRBD2 matching over 8 bases. CDR3 DNA: TGTGCCAGCAGCTTAGCGGGGAACACAGATACGCAGTATTTT. This sequence encodes CASSLAGNTDTQYF.